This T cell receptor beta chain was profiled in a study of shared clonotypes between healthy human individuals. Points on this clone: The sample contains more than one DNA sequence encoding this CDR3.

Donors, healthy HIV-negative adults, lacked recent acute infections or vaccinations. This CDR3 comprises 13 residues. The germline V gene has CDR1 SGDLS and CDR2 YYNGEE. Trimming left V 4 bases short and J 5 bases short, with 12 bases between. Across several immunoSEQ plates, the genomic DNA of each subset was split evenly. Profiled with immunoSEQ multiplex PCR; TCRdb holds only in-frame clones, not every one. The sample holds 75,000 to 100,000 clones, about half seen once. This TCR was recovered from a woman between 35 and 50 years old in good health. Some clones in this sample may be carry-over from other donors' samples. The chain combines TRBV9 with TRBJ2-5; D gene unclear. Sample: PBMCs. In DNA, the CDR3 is TGTGCCAGCAGCCAAGTGGACGGGGAGACCCAGTACTTC. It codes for CASSQVDGETQYF.